The 23 T cell receptor beta chains in this list originate from one sample, sequenced in a study of cytomegalovirus exposure and HLA in healthy donors. Primers for the PCR totalled 60 Vbeta and 13 Jbeta. Clones were sequenced by immunoSEQ multiplex PCR, and TCRdb holds only the in-frame ones, with some missing. The sample shows 200,000 to 250,000 clones, approximately 80% of them seen only once. The sample consisted of PBMCs. Every receptor here comes from a woman between 40 and 55 years old in good health and CMV-seronegative.

V and J are TRBV5-1 and TRBJ2-7; 8 bases map to TRBD1. The V gene end was trimmed by 0 bases and the J gene end by 0 bases; junction bases not matched to a gene: 5. CDR1 is SGHRS, CDR2 YFSETQ, per germline. The CDR3 is 16 amino acids. CDR3 residues: CASSLGDRGYSYEQYF. CDR3 DNA sequence: TGCGCCAGCAGCTTGGGAGACAGGGGCTACTCCTACGAGCAGTACTTC.

This clone was picked up a small number of times. The chain carries TRBV18 and TRBJ2-5, with no clear D. With 3 bases removed from V and 0 bases from J, the gap between germline ends came to 2 bases. CDR1 KGHSH and CDR2 LQKENI come from the germline V gene. CDR3 length: 12 amino acids. This CDR3 reads CASSPYQETQYF. The CDR3 nucleotides read TGTGCCAGCTCACCCTACCAAGAGACCCAGTACTTC.

Comments on this clone: Within the sample, other DNA sequences also encode this same CDR3. This chain connects TRBV7-9 to TRBJ1-2; 9 bases align to TRBD1. Germline V CDR1 and CDR2: SEHNR, FQNEAQ (reference sequence). The junction had 1 base not matched to a gene; V was cut back by 5 bases and J by 3 bases. The CDR3 consists of 13 residues. The CDR3 loop reads CASSTGGDYGYTF. CDR3 in DNA: TGTGCCAGCAGCACAGGGGGCGACTATGGCTACACCTTC.

V gene TRBV28 combines with J gene TRBJ1-1; 9 bases are a match to TRBD1. CDR3 length equals 15 residues. Germline CDR1 reads MDHEN; CDR2 reads SYDVKM. V lost 5 bases and J lost 4; bases outside the gene matches: 8. The CDR3 DNA reads TGTGCCAGCAGTCTTTTTACAGGGGGCGGCACTGAAGCTTTCTTT. This sequence encodes CASSLFTGGGTEAFF. Using reference TRBV28 and TRBJ1-1 for the parts outside the CDR3, the full variable domain is DVKVTQSSRYLVKRTGEKVFLECVQDMDHENMFWYRQDPGLGLRLIYFSYDVKMKEKGDIPEGYSVSREKKERFSLILESASTNQTSMYLCASSLFTGGGTEAFFGQGTRLTVV.

Remarks on this clone: Relative to the germline gene, one junction end is altered; a read error may explain this. Other DNA sequences in this sample translate to the same CDR3. This chain connects TRBV5-1 to TRBJ2-5, with 13 nucleotides matching TRBD2. This CDR3 has 15 residues. Looked up from germline, CDR1 is SGHRS and CDR2 is YFSETQ. CDR3 sequence reads: CASSRGTSGKETQYF. The CDR3 DNA sequence: TGTGCCAGCAGCAGGGGGACTAGCGGGAAAGAGACCCAGTACTTC.

This sequence joins TRBV6-4 and TRBJ1-5; D is uncertain. Germline V gene lookup returns CDR1 MRHNA and CDR2 SNTAGT. The length of the CDR3 is 16 residues. V lost 8 bases and J 6 bases, leaving 23 bases between the germline ends. The CDR3 loop reads CASFRPPAGCSQPQHF. CDR3 coding DNA: TGTGCCAGCTTCAGGCCCCCTGCGGGGTGTAGTCAGCCCCAGCATTTT.

The genes are TRBV4-1 and TRBJ1-1; possible D gene TRBD1, 5 bases. Germline assignment: CDR1 MGHRA and CDR2 YSYEKL. This CDR3 has 14 amino acids. With 2 bases removed from V and 5 bases from J, the gap between germline ends came to 12 bases. The CDR3 spells CASSQSGGGTEAFF. In nucleotides, the CDR3 is TGCGCCAGCAGCCAATCTGGGGGGGGGACTGAAGCTTTCTTT.

The chain links TRBV7-9 to TRBJ2-5; D is ambiguous. The end of the DNA fits TRBJ2-7 better, so the J call may be wrong. Germline V CDR1 and CDR2: SEHNR, FQNEAQ (reference sequence). This CDR3 contains 15 residues. The CDR3: CASSPKVRHGNEQYF. CDR3 in DNA: TGTGCCAGCAGCCCTAAGGTCAGGCATGGTAACGAGCAGTACTTC.

This rearrangement joins TRBV6-6 to TRBJ2-5; 10 nucleotides match TRBD2. The length of the CDR3 is 16 residues. Germline values: CDR1 MNHNY, CDR2 SVGAGI (reference sequence). J lost 5 bases, V lost 7 bases, and 13 bases had no gene match. The CDR3 nucleotides read TGTGCCAGCACGTTAAGCGGGGGGGCTTACGAGGAGACCCAGTACTTC. Translating gives CASTLSGGAYEETQYF.

V usage is TRBV7-8 and J usage is TRBJ1-6; D perhaps matches TRBD1 (5 bases). The CDR3 loop spans 16 amino acids. Between the trimmed V and J ends, which lost 4 bases and 0 bases, there was a span of 10 bases. Germline values: CDR1 SGHVS, CDR2 FQNEAQ. CDR3 DNA sequence: TGTGCCAGCAGCTCCCGGGGGGTCTCCTATAATTCACCCCTCCACTTT. It is translated as CASSSRGVSYNSPLHF. Full variable domain (missing parts from reference TRBV7-8 and TRBJ1-6): GAGVSQSPRYKVAKRGQDVALRCDPISGHVSLFWYQQALGQGPEFLTYFQNEAQLDKSGLPSDRFFAERPEGSVSTLKIQRTQQEDSAVYLCASSSRGVSYNSPLHFGNGTRLTVT.

The chain couples TRBV4-2 to TRBJ1-2; the match to TRBD1 covers 8 bases. Germline CDR1 is LGHNA and CDR2 is YNFKEQ. Germline trimming cut 3 bases from V and 3 bases from J; bases unmatched to any gene: 12. This CDR3 comprises 17 residues. The CDR3 region has the DNA TGTGCCAGCAGCCAGGTTCTGTCAGGGGGCGCGGACTATGGCTACACCTTC. The encoded protein is CASSQVLSGGADYGYTF.

The rearrangement uses TRBV11-2 and TRBJ1-1; 9 nucleotides align to TRBD1. V dropped 7 bases and J dropped 8; count of bases not matched to a gene: 2. The CDR3 runs 11 residues. The germline V gene encodes CDR1 SGHAT and CDR2 FQNNGV. The CDR3 DNA follows: TGTGCCAGCACCGGGACAGGGGAAGCTTTCTTT. Amino acids: CASTGTGEAFF.

The rearrangement links TRBV6-1 to TRBJ1-5; D remains ambiguous. Trimming left V 6 bases short and J 3 bases short, with 9 bases between. CDR1 MNHNS and CDR2 SASEGT come from the germline V gene. This CDR3 region has 13 residues. As DNA, the CDR3 is TGTGCCAGCAGCCAACAGCTCAATCAGCCCCAGCATTTT. Translating it yields CASSQQLNQPQHF.

A remark on this clone: Other DNA sequences within the sample encode an identical CDR3. CDR3 bases: TGTGCCAGCAGCCTAGGCGACAATGAGCAGTTCTTC. It specifies CASSLGDNEQFF. The chain recombines TRBV11-3 with TRBJ2-1; the D is unclear. V dropped 5 bases and J dropped 5 bases, with 7 bases sitting between them. The germline V gene has CDR1 SGHNT and CDR2 YENEEA. This CDR3 region has 12 residues. Full variable domain (remainder filled in from reference TRBV11-3 and TRBJ2-1): EAGVVQSPRYKIIEKKQPVAFWCNPISGHNTLYWYLQNLGQGPELLIRYENEEAVDDSQLPKDRFSAERLKGVDSTLKIQPAELGDSAVYLCASSLGDNEQFFGPGTRLTVL.

The genes are TRBV2 and TRBJ1-4; D possibly corresponds to TRBD1 (5 bases). The germline V gene encodes CDR1 SNHLY and CDR2 FYNNEI. There are 16 residues in the CDR3. With 3 bases removed from V and 1 base from J, the gap between germline ends came to 12 bases. The CDR3 nucleotides read TGTGCCAGCAGTGAGTTCCAGGGTAAAACTAATGAAAAACTGTTTTTT. It is translated as CASSEFQGKTNEKLFF.

The chain uses TRBV2 and TRBJ2-2; D is ambiguous. The germline CDR1 and CDR2 sequences are SNHLY and FYNNEI. The CDR3 is made up of 15 amino acids. V was clipped by 4 bases and J by 4 bases, with 13 bases between them. The CDR3 DNA reads as TGTGCCAGCAGTGGTTTAGTTACTACCACCGGGGAGCTGTTTTTT. It codes for CASSGLVTTTGELFF.

This chain joins TRBV5-1 and TRBJ1-2; tentative D call: TRBD1 (5 bases). Germline V CDR1 and CDR2: SGHRS, YFSETQ. CDR3 length: 17 residues. V was cut by 1 base and J by 5 bases, with 21 bases left in between. The DNA of the CDR3 is TGCGCCAGCAGCTTGACGTCCATTGGGGGGTTCCGATATGGCTACACCTTC. Protein sequence: CASSLTSIGGFRYGYTF. The full variable domain, its missing parts supplied by reference TRBV5-1 and TRBJ1-2, is KAGVTQTPRYLIKTRGQQVTLSCSPISGHRSVSWYQQTPGQGLQFLFEYFSETQRNKGNFPGRFSGRQFSNSRSEMNVSTLELGDSALYLCASSLTSIGGFRYGYTFGSGTRLTVV.

This chain uses TRBV15 with TRBJ2-3; 8 bases agree with TRBD2. The V gene's germline CDR1 is LNHNV and CDR2 YYDKDF (reference sequence). CDR3 length: 15 residues. V lost 4 bases, J lost 1 base, and 4 bases stayed unmatched. CDR3 region: CATSTYSGGTDTQYF. CDR3 sequence (DNA): TGTGCCACCAGCACGTATAGCGGGGGCACAGATACGCAGTATTTT.

The chain carries TRBV29-1 and TRBJ1-1, with D possibly TRBD1 on 6 matching bases. V dropped 7 bases and J dropped 2 bases, with 17 bases sitting between them. The germline CDR1 and CDR2 sequences are SQVTM and ANQGSEA. This CDR3 comprises 14 residues. Written as DNA, the CDR3 is TGCAGCGCTTATAAAAGGGACACCAACACTGAAGCTTTCTTT. Amino acid sequence: CSAYKRDTNTEAFF.

This clone was detected only a few times. The chain is built from TRBV5-4 and TRBJ1-6, with 9 bases lining up with TRBD1. This CDR3 has 16 amino acids. V shed 2 bases and J 8 bases; nucleotides not matched to a gene: 8. Germline CDR1 is SGHNT and CDR2 is YYREEE (reference sequence). The CDR3 loop reads CASSFPGQGTDSPLHF. Here the CDR3 DNA reads TGTGCCAGCAGCTTTCCGGGACAGGGCACCGATTCACCCCTCCACTTT.

The V gene is TRBV19, the J gene TRBJ2-1; TRBD1 agrees at 10 bases. Germline CDR1 is LNHDA and CDR2 is SQIVND (reference sequence). Trimming cost V 5 bases and J 4 bases; bases outside gene matches: 8. The CDR3 length is 16 residues. The CDR3 bases are TGTGCCAGTAGTCTATTTGGACAGGGGGGTTACAATGAGCAGTTCTTC. It is translated as CASSLFGQGGYNEQFF. The whole variable domain, filled in from reference TRBV19 and TRBJ2-1, reads DGGITQSPKYLFRKEGQNVTLSCEQNLNHDAMYWYRQDPGQGLRLIYYSQIVNDFQKGDIAEGYSVSREKKESFPLTVTSAQKNPTAFYLCASSLFGQGGYNEQFFGPGTRLTVL.

The chain employs TRBV6-6 and TRBJ2-5, with no clear D. Between the trimmed V and J ends, which lost 4 bases and 2 bases, there was a span of 8 bases. The CDR3 extends over 13 amino acids. Germline values: CDR1 MNHNY, CDR2 SVGAGI (reference sequence). The CDR3 reads CASSLGPQETQYF. The CDR3 DNA sequence: TGTGCCAGCAGTTTGGGCCCGCAAGAGACCCAGTACTTC.

The gene calls are TRBV6-1 and TRBJ2-7; TRBD1 agrees at 7 bases. This CDR3 contains 15 residues. Trimming at V came to 3 bases and at J to 1 base, leaving 6 bases not matched to a gene. CDR1 and CDR2 from the germline V gene are MNHNS and SASEGT. DNA of the CDR3: TGTGCCAGCAGTGACCGACAGGGAGCGTCCTACGAGCAGTACTTC. This translates into CASSDRQGASYEQYF.